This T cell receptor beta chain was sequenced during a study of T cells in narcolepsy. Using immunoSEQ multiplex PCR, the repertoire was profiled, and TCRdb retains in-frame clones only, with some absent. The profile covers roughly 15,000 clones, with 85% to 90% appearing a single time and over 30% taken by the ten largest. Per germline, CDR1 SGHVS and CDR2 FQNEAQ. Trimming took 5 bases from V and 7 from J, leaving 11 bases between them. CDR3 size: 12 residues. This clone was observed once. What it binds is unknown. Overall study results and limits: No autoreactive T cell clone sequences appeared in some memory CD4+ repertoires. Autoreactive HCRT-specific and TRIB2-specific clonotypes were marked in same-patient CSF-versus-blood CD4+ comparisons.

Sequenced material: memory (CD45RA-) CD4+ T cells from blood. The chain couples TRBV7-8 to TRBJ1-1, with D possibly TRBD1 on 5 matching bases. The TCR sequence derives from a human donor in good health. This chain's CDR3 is CASSRSRGEAFF. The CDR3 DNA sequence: TGTGCCAGCAGCAGGTCGAGGGGTGAAGCTTTCTTT. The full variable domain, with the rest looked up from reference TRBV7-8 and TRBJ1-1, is GAGVSQSPRYKVAKRGQDVALRCDPISGHVSLFWYQQALGQGPEFLTYFQNEAQLDKSGLPSDRFFAERPEGSVSTLKIQRTQQEDSAVYLCASSRSRGEAFFGQGTRLTVV.